This entry lists 22 T cell receptor beta chains sequenced from one sample in a study of OX40 agonist ivuxolimab in advanced cancers. Sequencing was performed with immunoSEQ multiplex PCR; in TCRdb, only in-frame clones are kept and a portion is missing. Here the sample spans 70,000 to 95,000 clones, more than 75% being singletons. This specimen consisted of CD4+ or CD8+ T cells sorted from blood, obtained in a trial of the OX40 agonist ivuxolimab. These receptors were taken from an adult with an advanced solid tumor such as melanoma, head and neck, liver or kidney cancer.

As regards this clone: Other DNA sequences in this specimen translate into the identical CDR3. The gene calls are TRBV7-2 and TRBJ2-2; D is undetermined. V was pared by 1 base and J by 5 bases, with 5 bases between. Looked up from germline, CDR1 is SGHTA and CDR2 is FQGNSA. This CDR3 has 13 residues. CDR3 nucleotide sequence: TGTGCCAGCAGCTTAGGAGGAACCGGGGAGCTGTTTTTT. It encodes CASSLGGTGELFF.

This clone has a handful of counts. The J gene is TRBJ2-7, the V gene TRBV19, with TRBD2 matching over 10 bases. The V segment lost 6 bases and the J segment 2 bases; nucleotides outside the gene matches: 1. The CDR3 sequence is 13 residues long. The germline V gene encodes CDR1 LNHDA and CDR2 SQIVND (reference sequence). In DNA, the CDR3 is TGTGCCAGTAGCACTAGCGGGGCCTACGAGCAGTACTTC. Its protein is CASSTSGAYEQYF.

V and J are TRBV6-1 and TRBJ2-5; D ambiguous. The CDR3 consists of 12 residues. V was cut by 4 bases and J by 0 bases, with 3 bases left in between. Germline values: CDR1 MNHNS, CDR2 SASEGT. CDR3 coding DNA: TGTGCCAGCAGTGCAGACCAAGAGACCCAGTACTTC. It translates to CASSADQETQYF.

This rearrangement joins TRBV7-2 to TRBJ2-7, with 12 nucleotides matching TRBD2. Germline trimming cut 4 bases from V and 9 bases from J; bases unmatched to any gene: 19. Germline-derived CDR1 and CDR2 are SGHTA and FQGNSA. This CDR3 has 18 amino acids. CDR3: CASSSSGTSGYKLHVQYF. As DNA, the CDR3 is TGTGCCAGCAGCTCATCCGGGACTAGCGGGTATAAACTCCACGTGCAGTACTTC.

The rearrangement links TRBV6-5 to TRBJ1-1; D is ambiguous. The CDR3 has 11 amino acids. Germline-derived CDR1 and CDR2 are MNHEY and SVGAGI. Trimming removed 5 bases from V and 7 bases from J, with 8 bases in between. The CDR3 DNA reads as TGTGCCAGCAGTCGGGGAGGTGAAGCTTTCTTT. Its protein product is CASSRGGEAFF.

V is TRBV29-1 and J is TRBJ2-1, with 9 bases lining up with TRBD1. Germline V gene data show CDR1 as SQVTM and CDR2 as ANQGSEA. The CDR3 runs to 15 residues. V lost 7 bases and J lost 2; bases outside the gene matches: 9. Written as DNA, the CDR3 is TGCAGCGCCGCCTCTGGGACAGGGACCTACAATGAGCAGTTCTTC. It yields the protein CSAASGTGTYNEQFF.

The chain combines TRBV19 with TRBJ1-5, with D tentatively TRBD1 (6 bases). The CDR3 totals 14 residues. The germline V gene encodes CDR1 LNHDA and CDR2 SQIVND (reference sequence). The ends were cut back, 3 bases at V and 9 bases at J, with 15 bases in the middle. The CDR3 nucleotides are TGTGCCAGTAGTATTGGTCAGCCAGGGGCGCCCCAGCATTTT. Translating gives CASSIGQPGAPQHF.

This clone was found a few times. The chain combines TRBV9 with TRBJ1-6; a weak D match, TRBD1 (5 bases). Germline CDR1 and CDR2: SGDLS and YYNGEE. The CDR3 extends over 13 amino acids. V dropped 7 bases and J dropped 5 bases, with 10 bases sitting between them. Here the CDR3 DNA reads TGTGCCAGCCGGAGGGGCAATAATTCACCCCTCCACTTT. Residues: CASRRGNNSPLHF.

The chain recombines TRBV9 with TRBJ2-1, with TRBD2 matching 9 bases. The V gene's germline CDR1 is SGDLS and CDR2 YYNGEE. This CDR3 contains 15 residues. With V trimmed by 0 bases and J by 6 bases, 4 bases remained unmatched. CDR3 region: CASSVGLAESNEQFF. DNA for the CDR3: TGTGCCAGCAGCGTAGGACTAGCGGAGTCCAATGAGCAGTTCTTC.

The gene calls are TRBV18 and TRBJ1-5, with D possibly matching TRBD1 (5 bases). V shed 6 bases and J shed 2 bases, with 20 bases lying between them. The CDR3 contains 17 residues. Germline CDR1 and CDR2: KGHSH and LQKENI. The CDR3 here is CASSPGGTYQGNQPQHF. Here the CDR3 DNA reads TGTGCCAGCTCTCCCGGTGGGACTTACCAGGGCAATCAGCCCCAGCATTTT.

This chain connects TRBV30 to TRBJ2-7; D unclear. Germline V gene lookup returns CDR1 GTSNPN and CDR2 SVGIG (reference sequence). CDR3 size: 13 residues. The ends were cut back, 2 bases at V and 3 bases at J, with 11 bases in the middle. The CDR3 region is CAWSLRQFYEQYF. The CDR3 region has the DNA TGTGCCTGGAGTTTACGACAATTCTACGAGCAGTACTTC.

This clone turned up a few times. This rearrangement joins TRBV6-1 to TRBJ1-3; no clear D gene. Germline CDR1 is MNHNS and CDR2 is SASEGT. The CDR3 covers 17 residues. The V gene lost 4 bases and the J gene lost 0 bases, with 16 bases spanning the gap. The chain's CDR3 is CASSGGFWGGSGNTIYF. CDR3 nucleotide sequence: TGTGCCAGCAGTGGCGGGTTCTGGGGAGGCTCTGGAAACACCATATATTTT.

The rearrangement joins TRBV30 to TRBJ1-6, with D hard to call. Germline CDR1 GTSNPN, CDR2 SVGIG (reference sequence). V was clipped by 5 bases and J by 5 bases, with 10 bases between them. CDR3 length: 13 residues. The CDR3 nucleotides are TGTGCCTGGGATCGAAGGCATAATTCACCCCTCCACTTT. It codes for CAWDRRHNSPLHF.

This rearrangement joins TRBV25-1 to TRBJ1-2; no clear D. This CDR3 is 15 amino acids long. Germline V lookup: CDR1 MGHDK, CDR2 SYGVNS. Between the trimmed V and J ends, which lost 2 bases and 1 base, there was a span of 11 bases. CDR3 protein: CASSEGSYINYGYTF. DNA of the CDR3: TGTGCCAGCAGTGAAGGTAGCTACATTAACTATGGCTACACCTTC.

The chain combines TRBV28 with TRBJ1-2; the D is unclear. CDR3 length: 15 residues. CDR1 and CDR2 (germline): MDHEN, SYDVKM. The germline V and J ends were trimmed by 1 base and 4 bases, with 13 bases remaining between them. In DNA form, the CDR3 reads TGTGCCAGCAGTTTATCACCGGGAGTTTTCTATGGCTACACCTTC. This translates into CASSLSPGVFYGYTF.

The gene calls are TRBV4-1 and TRBJ1-2; the D gene is possibly TRBD1 (5 bases). Trimming cost V 0 bases and J 0 bases, with 17 bases left between them. The germline CDR1 and CDR2 sequences are MGHRA and YSYEKL. The CDR3 length is 18 residues. CDR3 bases: TGCGCCAGCAGCCAAGATGATGGCAGGGACGTAGCTAACTATGGCTACACCTTC. Its protein is CASSQDDGRDVANYGYTF.

The V and J genes are TRBV6-5 and TRBJ2-7, with a possible D match to TRBD1 (7 bases). CDR1 is MNHEY and CDR2 is SVGAGI in the germline V gene. Trimming shortened V by 2 bases and J by 4 bases, and 15 bases separated the two germline ends. This CDR3 is 15 amino acids long. The CDR3 reads CASSYPKQGRYEQYF. In DNA, the CDR3 is TGTGCCAGCAGTTACCCCAAACAGGGGAGGTACGAGCAGTACTTC.

The chain is built from TRBV6-5 and TRBJ1-5, with TRBD1 matching 7 bases. The CDR3 spans 15 residues. V trimming: 5 bases; J trimming: 6 bases; junction bases outside the gene matches: 10. Germline lookup yields CDR1 MNHEY and CDR2 SVGAGI. Here the CDR3 reads CASSPQGDRGQPQHF. DNA for the CDR3: TGTGCCAGCAGTCCTCAGGGGGATCGGGGTCAGCCCCAGCATTTT.

V gene TRBV21-1 combines with J gene TRBJ2-7; the D call TRBD2 from the table was never checked on the DNA. TRBV21-1 represents a pseudogene. This CDR3 is 15 amino acids long. The CDR3 loop reads CASSKEPPGIYEQYF. The CDR3 DNA follows: TGTGCCAGCAGCAAAGAACCACCGGGGATCTACGAGCAGTACTTC.

The chain carries TRBV27 and TRBJ2-7; TRBD2 matches at 9 bases. CDR1 and CDR2 from the germline V gene are MNHEY and SMNVEV (reference sequence). J was trimmed by 6 bases and V by 2 bases; bases with no gene match: 11. This CDR3 has 16 residues. This CDR3 reads CASSLRAAGGVGEQYF. The CDR3 nucleotides are TGTGCCAGCAGTTTAAGGGCCGCGGGAGGGGTGGGCGAGCAGTACTTC.

The chain employs TRBV19 and TRBJ2-5; TRBD1 matches 9 bases. Germline values: CDR1 LNHDA, CDR2 SQIVND (reference sequence). CDR3 length: 17 residues. Germline trimming cut 1 base from V and 5 bases from J; bases unmatched to any gene: 11. CDR3 residues: CASSIGGTGLRLETQYF. The DNA for the CDR3 is TGTGCCAGTAGTATAGGTGGGACAGGGCTTCGGTTGGAGACCCAGTACTTC.

V and J are TRBV27 and TRBJ1-2, with D unclear. V dropped 5 bases and J dropped 6 bases, with 10 bases sitting between them. The CDR3 has 12 residues. The germline V gene encodes CDR1 MNHEY and CDR2 SMNVEV (reference sequence). CDR3 bases: TGTGCCAGCAGTCGGGGTCAGGATGGCTACACCTTC. Encoded protein: CASSRGQDGYTF.